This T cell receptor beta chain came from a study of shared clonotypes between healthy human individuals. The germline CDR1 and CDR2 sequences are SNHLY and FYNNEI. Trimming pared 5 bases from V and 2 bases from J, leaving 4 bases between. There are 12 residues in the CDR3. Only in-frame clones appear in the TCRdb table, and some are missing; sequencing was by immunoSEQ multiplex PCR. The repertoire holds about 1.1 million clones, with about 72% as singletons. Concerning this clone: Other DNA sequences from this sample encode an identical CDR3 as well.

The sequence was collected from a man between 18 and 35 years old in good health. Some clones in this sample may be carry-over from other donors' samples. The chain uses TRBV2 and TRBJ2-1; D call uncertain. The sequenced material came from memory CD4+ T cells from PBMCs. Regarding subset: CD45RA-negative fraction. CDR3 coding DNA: TGTGCCAGCAGTCCAACCTACAATGAGCAGTTCTTC. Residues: CASSPTYNEQFF.